This T cell receptor (beta chain) was captured in a study of blood T cell repertoires in COVID-19. How the authors handled the data: From reference gene primer amplification, estimates of nucleated cell counts were derived. Assay: immunoSEQ multiplex PCR; the TCRdb copy retains only in-frame clones and omits some. Clonal size and the V and J genes are those of that table, whereas D and trimming came from the DNA. Found here are 200,000 to 250,000 clones, 70% to 90% of them singletons; the top ten hold roughly a tenth. This CDR3 region has 13 residues. The germline CDR1 and CDR2 sequences are SGHVS and FQNEAQ. Trimming removed 5 bases at V and 4 bases at J, with 11 bases between.

The sequence was obtained from a woman in her 50s with COVID-19, enrolled during active disease. The chain couples TRBV7-8 to TRBJ1-2; D might be TRBD1 (5 bases). The sample was peripheral blood. DNA of the CDR3: TGTGCCAGCAGCCCCCAGGGATTCTATGGCTACACCTTC. Translating it yields CASSPQGFYGYTF.